This T cell receptor (beta chain) was observed in a study of shared T cell receptors in the human thymus. The CDR3 extends over 15 amino acids. Unmatched junction bases numbered 7, after V lost 6 bases and J lost 3 bases. Germline V gene sequence: CDR1 MNHEY, CDR2 SVGAGI. Sequenced by immunoSEQ multiplex PCR; TCRdb stores in-frame clones only, minus some. The top ten clones hold more than 0.009% of a sample with 630,000 or so clones, approximately 87% of them seen once. This sample was also put to use in a study of human thymus T cells. This second study says: Healthy Finnish infants undergoing corrective surgery for congenital heart defects provided the donor material. Corrective heart surgery yielded the resections from which the thymus tissue came. In thymic and blood repertoires alike, V and J usage looked biased. Thymic repertoires from unrelated individuals overlapped highly, related research reported.

This receptor was taken from a boy less than two years old with a congenital heart defect. The specimen sequenced was thymocytes. The rearrangement links TRBV6-5 to TRBJ1-2, with 10 nucleotides matching TRBD1. The CDR3 sequence: CASRPPGTGDYGYTF. In nucleotides, the CDR3 is TGTGCCAGCAGACCTCCTGGGACAGGGGACTATGGCTACACCTTC.